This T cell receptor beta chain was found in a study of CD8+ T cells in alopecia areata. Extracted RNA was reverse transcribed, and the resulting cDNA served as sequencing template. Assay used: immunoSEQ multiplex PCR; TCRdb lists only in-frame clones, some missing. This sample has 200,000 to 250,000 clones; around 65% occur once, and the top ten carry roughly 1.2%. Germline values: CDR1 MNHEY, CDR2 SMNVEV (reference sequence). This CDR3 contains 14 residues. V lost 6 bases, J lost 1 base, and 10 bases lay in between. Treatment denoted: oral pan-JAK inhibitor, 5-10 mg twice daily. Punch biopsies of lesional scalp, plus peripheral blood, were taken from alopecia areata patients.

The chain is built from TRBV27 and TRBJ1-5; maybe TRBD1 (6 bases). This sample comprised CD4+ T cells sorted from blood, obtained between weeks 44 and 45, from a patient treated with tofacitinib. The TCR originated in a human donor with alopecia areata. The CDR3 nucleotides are TGTGCCAGCAGATTAGGGGGAAGCAATCAGCCCCAGCATTTT. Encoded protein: CASRLGGSNQPQHF.